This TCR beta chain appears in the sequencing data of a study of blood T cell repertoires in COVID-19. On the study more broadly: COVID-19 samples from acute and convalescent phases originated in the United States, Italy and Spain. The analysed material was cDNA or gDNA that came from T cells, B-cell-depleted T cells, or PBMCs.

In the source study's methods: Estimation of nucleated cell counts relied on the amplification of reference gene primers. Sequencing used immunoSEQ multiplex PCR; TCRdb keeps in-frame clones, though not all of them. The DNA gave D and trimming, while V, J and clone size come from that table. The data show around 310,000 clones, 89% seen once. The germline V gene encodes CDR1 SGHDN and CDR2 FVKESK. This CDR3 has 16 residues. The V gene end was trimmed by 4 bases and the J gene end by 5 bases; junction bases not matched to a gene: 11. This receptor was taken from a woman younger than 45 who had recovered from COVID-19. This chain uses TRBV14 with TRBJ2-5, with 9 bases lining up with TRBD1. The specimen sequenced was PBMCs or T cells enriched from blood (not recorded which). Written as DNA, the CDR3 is TGTGCCAGCAGCCCCCAAGGGACAGGGTCAAGGGAGACCCAGTACTTC. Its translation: CASSPQGTGSRETQYF.